The clone carrying this TCR beta chain was detected only a few times. Germline values: CDR1 LGHDT, CDR2 YNNKEL (reference sequence). The CDR3 runs 13 residues. V was pared by 0 bases and J by 10 bases, with 12 bases between. This sample was included in a study of blood T cell repertoires in COVID-19. Looking at the study overall: From the United States, Italy and Spain came samples of acute and convalescent COVID-19. The cDNA or gDNA used as material had been derived from T cells, B-cell-depleted T cells, or PBMCs.

Study processing details: The assay estimated nucleated cells by amplifying reference gene primers. Clones were read by immunoSEQ multiplex PCR, and TCRdb kept only the in-frame ones, dropping some. Clonal size and the V and J genes are those of that table, whereas D and trimming came from the DNA. The sample contains approximately 61,000 clones, more than 65% of which appear only once. The V gene is TRBV3-1 (or the pseudogene TRBV3-2), the J gene TRBJ1-1; unclear D gene. The sequencing input was peripheral blood. This sequence was found in a woman in her 70s with acute or convalescent COVID-19. Here the CDR3 reads CASSQEDGGVAFF. The CDR3 nucleotides are TGTGCCAGCAGCCAAGAGGACGGAGGAGTAGCTTTCTTT.